This TCR beta chain was captured in a study of T cell repertoires in cytomegalovirus infection. The germline V gene encodes CDR1 DFQATT and CDR2 SNEGSKA (reference sequence). Trimming left V 0 bases short and J 0 bases short, with 9 bases between. This CDR3 has 15 residues. Each CDR3 protein is one row after TCRdb ran MiXCR on the reads. The profile covers about 340,000 distinct CDR3 sequences, with 29% appearing a single time and around 20% taken by the ten largest. To note about this clonotype: Its antigen is not known.

J is TRBJ1-5 and V is TRBV20-1, with D unclear. The sequenced sample was cultured PBMCs, obtained from culture after CMV antigen stimulation. This clonotype originated in a human donor in good health (CMV status not recorded). Some clones in this sample may be carry-over from other donors' samples. The CDR3 reads CSARDSRLSNQPQHF. The CDR3 DNA sequence: TGCAGTGCTAGAGATTCTCGCCTTAGCAATCAGCCCCAGCATTTT.